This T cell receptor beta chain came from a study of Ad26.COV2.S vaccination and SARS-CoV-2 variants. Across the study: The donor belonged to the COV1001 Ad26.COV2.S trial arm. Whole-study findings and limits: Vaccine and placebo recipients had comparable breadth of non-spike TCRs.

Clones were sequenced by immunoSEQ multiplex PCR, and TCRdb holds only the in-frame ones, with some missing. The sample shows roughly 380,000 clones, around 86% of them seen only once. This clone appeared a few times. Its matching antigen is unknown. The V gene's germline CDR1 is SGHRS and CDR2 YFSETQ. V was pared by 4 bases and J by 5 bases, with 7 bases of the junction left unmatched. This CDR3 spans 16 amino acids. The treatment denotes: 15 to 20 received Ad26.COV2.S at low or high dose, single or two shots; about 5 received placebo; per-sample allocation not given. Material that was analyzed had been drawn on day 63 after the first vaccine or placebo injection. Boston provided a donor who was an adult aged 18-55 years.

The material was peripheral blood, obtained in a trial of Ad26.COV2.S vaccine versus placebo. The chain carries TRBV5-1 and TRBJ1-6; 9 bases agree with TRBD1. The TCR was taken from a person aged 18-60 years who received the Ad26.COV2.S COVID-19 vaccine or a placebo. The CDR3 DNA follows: TGCGCCAGCAGCATCACGGGACAGGGCAATAATTCACCCCTCCACTTT. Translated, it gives CASSITGQGNNSPLHF. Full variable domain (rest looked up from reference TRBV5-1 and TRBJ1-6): KAGVTQTPRYLIKTRGQQVTLSCSPISGHRSVSWYQQTPGQGLQFLFEYFSETQRNKGNFPGRFSGRQFSNSRSEMNVSTLELGDSALYLCASSITGQGNNSPLHFGNGTRLTVT.